A single sample gave rise to the 14 T cell receptor beta chains below, sequenced in a study of neurological immune-mediated disorders. One entry per CDR3 protein results from TCRdb running MiXCR on the 5' RACE reads. Of roughly 60,000 distinct CDR3 sequences in the sample, 3.5% to 4.5% were seen once. Sequenced sample: PBMCs. Every receptor here comes from a woman aged 50 to 65 with multiple sclerosis.

This clonotype was observed at least ten times. One end of the junction is discordant with germline, which a read error may explain. The chain employs TRBV7-7 and TRBJ2-1, with D possibly TRBD2 on 5 matching bases. CDR3 length: 15 residues. Looked up from germline, CDR1 is SSHAT and CDR2 is FNYEAQ (reference sequence). The CDR3 region has the DNA TGTGCTAGCAGCTTAGGTGCGGGCATAGACAATGAGCAGTTCTTC. Encoded protein: CASSLGAGIDNEQFF.

V gene TRBV6-2 or TRBV6-3 combines with J gene TRBJ1-1, with D possibly being TRBD1 (5 bases). CDR1 is MNHEY, CDR2 SVGEGT, per germline. Trimming removed 6 bases from V and 1 base from J, with 9 bases in between. The CDR3 loop spans 13 amino acids. CDR3 DNA: TGTGCCAGCAGGGGACCCTGGAACACTGAAGCTTTCTTT. This codes for CASRGPWNTEAFF.

This clonotype has a count of ten or more. This chain connects TRBV10-3 to TRBJ2-7; possible D gene TRBD2, 5 bases. The CDR3 is made up of 13 amino acids. The germline V and J ends were trimmed by 8 bases and 4 bases, with 15 bases remaining between them. Germline CDR1 and CDR2: ENHRY and SYGVKD. The CDR3 DNA is TGTGCCATCCGCAGATCGCCGGGATACGAGCAGTACTTC. Translating it yields CAIRRSPGYEQYF.

At least ten counts were recorded for this clonotype. This chain links TRBV14 with TRBJ1-4; TRBD1 might be the D (6 bases). The V and J ends lost 4 bases and 0 bases respectively, with 12 bases between them. The CDR3 spans 16 residues. Per germline, CDR1 SGHDN and CDR2 FVKESK. The CDR3 protein is CASSLGQFATNEKLFF. The DNA for the CDR3 is TGTGCCAGCAGCCTTGGACAGTTTGCAACTAATGAAAAACTGTTTTTT.

This clonotype was counted only a few times. The chain employs TRBV20-1 and TRBJ1-3; TRBD1 aligns across 7 bases. Germline loops: CDR1 DFQATT, CDR2 SNEGSKA (reference sequence). The CDR3 sequence is 19 residues long. V lost 0 bases to trimming and J lost 1 base; unmatched junction nucleotides: 15. The CDR3 spells CSARDLEPRQGTSGNTIYF. The CDR3 DNA is TGCAGTGCTAGAGACCTGGAACCCAGACAGGGAACGTCTGGAAACACCATATATTTT.

This clonotype was picked up many times. For the CDR3, the DNA is TGTGCCGTGCGACAGGGCACGAACACCGGGGAGCTGTTTTTT. Translated, it gives CAVRQGTNTGELFF. The chain employs TRBV7-9 and TRBJ2-2, with TRBD1 matching over 7 bases. Germline-derived CDR1 and CDR2 are SEHNR and FQNEAQ (reference sequence). The CDR3 length is 14 residues. Trimming removed 11 bases from V and 0 bases from J; junction bases left unmatched: 6.

This clonotype appeared many times. The J gene is TRBJ1-1, the V gene TRBV7-2; tentatively, D is TRBD1 (6 bases). Germline CDR1 SGHTA, CDR2 FQGNSA. The CDR3 loop spans 13 amino acids. Trimming shortened V by 0 bases and J by 6 bases, and 8 bases separated the two germline ends. CDR3: CASSLAGTSEAFF. The CDR3 nucleotides are TGTGCCAGCAGCTTAGCGGGGACATCTGAAGCTTTCTTT.

The table lists this clonotype with many counts. The V and J genes are TRBV20-1 and TRBJ2-1, with D tentatively TRBD2 (5 bases). V lost 4 bases and J lost 0, with 13 bases in between. The germline gives CDR1 DFQATT, CDR2 SNEGSKA (reference sequence). The CDR3 is 15 amino acids. The CDR3 reads CSAISVTSSYNEQFF. DNA for the CDR3: TGCAGTGCTATTAGCGTCACCAGCTCCTACAATGAGCAGTTCTTC.

Ten or more counts support this clonotype. The chain couples TRBV20-1 to TRBJ1-5; weak D call: TRBD1 (5 bases). This CDR3 has 15 amino acids. The V and J ends lost 6 bases and 2 bases respectively, with 17 bases between them. Germline assignment: CDR1 DFQATT and CDR2 SNEGSKA (reference sequence). The CDR3 region is CSAASAQGGNQPQHF. The CDR3 DNA reads TGCAGTGCAGCCAGCGCGCAGGGTGGCAATCAGCCCCAGCATTTT.

This clonotype occurred many times. This chain links TRBV3-1 with TRBJ1-3; 10 bases are shared with TRBD1. This CDR3 spans 14 amino acids. The germline V gene has CDR1 LGHDT and CDR2 YNNKEL (reference sequence). V trimming: 6 bases; J trimming: 4 bases; junction bases outside the gene matches: 3. CDR3 region: CASRDRGPGNTIYF. The CDR3 DNA is TGTGCCAGCAGAGACAGGGGGCCGGGAAACACCATATATTTT.

A few counts support this clonotype. The rearrangement uses TRBV7-2 and TRBJ1-1; 7 positions match TRBD1. After removal of 3 bases from V and 4 bases from J, the junction contained 5 bases not matched to a gene. Germline V gene lookup returns CDR1 SGHTA and CDR2 FQGNSA. CDR3 size: 14 residues. The CDR3 nucleotides read TGTGCCAGCAGCTTGACCACAGGGGTCACTGAAGCTTTCTTT. This translates into CASSLTTGVTEAFF.

This clonotype appeared many times. The rearrangement joins TRBV28 to TRBJ1-2; D gene uncertain. Germline loops: CDR1 MDHEN, CDR2 SYDVKM. Trimming cost V 4 bases and J 4 bases, with 16 bases left between them. The CDR3 is 15 residues long. The CDR3 DNA reads TGTGCCAGCAGTTCCCATATTGGGCGCGGCTATGGCTACACCTTC. This encodes CASSSHIGRGYGYTF.

At least ten counts were recorded for this clonotype. The chain links TRBV7-9 to TRBJ2-1; the D is unclear. V lost 1 base to trimming and J lost 10 bases, with 8 bases between them. CDR3 length equals 12 residues. Germline CDR1 reads SEHNR; CDR2 reads FQNEAQ (reference sequence). The CDR3 DNA reads as TGTGCCAGCAGCTTAGAGATTAGGGAGCAGTTCTTC. It yields the protein CASSLEIREQFF.

The chain couples TRBV2 to TRBJ2-3; 9 nucleotides align to TRBD1. This CDR3 is built from 14 residues. V trimming: 9 bases; J trimming: 2 bases; junction bases outside the gene matches: 6. Germline assignment: CDR1 SNHLY and CDR2 FYNNEI. The CDR3 loop reads CARGTGIATDTQYF. Written as DNA, the CDR3 is TGTGCCAGGGGGACAGGGATAGCCACAGATACGCAGTATTTT.